One sample yielded the 17 T cell receptor beta chains listed below, sequenced in a study of cytomegalovirus exposure and HLA in healthy donors (dated by TCRdb to about 2017). The library was generated by the immunoSEQ multiplex PCR assay. The source is immuneACCESS, and TCRdb retained only in-frame sequences with V and J called. Part of the clones is not carried over; for the studies checked, unresolved V genes explain less than half of this, and the remainder is unexplained. This sample is represented by roughly 120,000 clones; approximately 85% of them were singletons. The ten largest clones represent roughly 5% of the sample. Source material: PBMCs. These receptors originate from a man aged 18 to 30 in good health and CMV-seronegative.

Written as DNA, the CDR3 is TGTGCCAGCAGTCTATGGGGAGGGGCCGGGGAGCTGTTTTTT. It is translated as CASSLWGGAGELFF. The chain combines TRBV25-1 with TRBJ2-2; 7 bases align to TRBD2. The CDR3 contains 14 residues. Germline V gives CDR1 MGHDK, CDR2 SYGVNS. Trimming cost V 5 bases and J 6 bases; bases outside gene matches: 6.

The chain carries TRBV28 and TRBJ2-1, with a weak D call TRBD2 (5 bases). Germline V lookup: CDR1 MDHEN, CDR2 SYDVKM. The CDR3 loop spans 15 amino acids. Trimming removed 3 bases from V and 0 bases from J, with 9 bases in between. Here the CDR3 reads CASSFSGVSYNEQFF. The CDR3 DNA is TGTGCCAGCAGTTTCAGCGGAGTCTCCTACAATGAGCAGTTCTTC.

The V call is TRBV5-6, the J call TRBJ2-1, with D perhaps TRBD2 (7 bases). This CDR3 is 13 amino acids long. The V gene lost 0 bases and the J gene lost 9 bases, with 10 bases spanning the gap. Germline CDR1 SGHDT, CDR2 YYEEEE. The CDR3, as DNA: TGTGCCAGCAGCTTGGAGGCGGGGGCTGAGCAGTTCTTC. Its translation: CASSLEAGAEQFF.

The gene calls are TRBV5-1 and TRBJ2-1, with 7 bases that match TRBD2. Germline V CDR1 and CDR2: SGHRS, YFSETQ. CDR3 length equals 12 residues. The V gene end was trimmed by 0 bases and the J gene end by 14 bases; junction bases not matched to a gene: 5. The CDR3, as DNA: TGCGCCAGCAGCTTGGGGGGAGGGTTAGAGTTCTTC. Translated: CASSLGGGLEFF.

Here the CDR3 DNA reads TGTGCCAGCAGCCAGGGGGGAGCGGGAGGGCCAAGAGAGCAGTACTTC. Amino acids: CASSQGGAGGPREQYF. The V call is TRBV11-3, the J call TRBJ2-7; 10 nucleotides match TRBD2. J was trimmed by 7 bases and V by 5 bases; bases with no gene match: 14. The CDR3 is made up of 16 amino acids. CDR1 and CDR2 from the germline V gene are SGHNT and YENEEA.

The chain carries TRBV5-4 and TRBJ2-3, with 12 bases that match TRBD1. J was trimmed by 5 bases and V by 4 bases; bases with no gene match: 5. This CDR3 spans 15 amino acids. Looked up from germline, CDR1 is SGHNT and CDR2 is YYREEE (reference sequence). The CDR3 reads CASSRDRGLGDTQYF. DNA for the CDR3: TGTGCCAGCAGCCGGGACAGGGGGCTAGGAGATACGCAGTATTTT.

This chain uses TRBV13 with TRBJ2-2; 7 nucleotides match TRBD2. The CDR3 contains 16 residues. Germline V gives CDR1 PRHDT, CDR2 FYEKMQ (reference sequence). The junction had 9 bases not matched to a gene; V was cut back by 5 bases and J by 3 bases. The CDR3 DNA reads TGTGCCAGCAGCCCCGGGGGAGGGCCGCACACCGGGGAGCTGTTTTTT. Translating gives CASSPGGGPHTGELFF.

The chain uses TRBV30 and TRBJ1-1; tentative D call: TRBD1 (6 bases). V lost 3 bases to trimming and J lost 7 bases, with 12 bases between them. The germline V gene encodes CDR1 GTSNPN and CDR2 SVGIG (reference sequence). The CDR3 length is 12 residues. The CDR3 sequence: CAWSPGTFEAFF. CDR3 bases: TGTGCCTGGAGCCCAGGGACATTTGAAGCTTTCTTT. The whole variable domain, filled in from reference TRBV30 and TRBJ1-1, reads SQTIHQWPATLVQPVGSPLSLECTVEGTSNPNLYWYRQAAGRGLQLLFYSVGIGQISSEVPQNLSASRPQDRQFILSSKKLLLSDSGFYLCAWSPGTFEAFFGQGTRLTVV.

CDR3 amino acids: CASSLRQTNEKLFF. CDR3 DNA: TGTGCCAGCAGTCTACGACAGACGAATGAAAAACTGTTTTTT. This chain links TRBV7-9 with TRBJ1-4; perhaps TRBD1 as D (5 bases). The germline V gene encodes CDR1 SEHNR and CDR2 FQNEAQ (reference sequence). This CDR3 comprises 14 residues. Trimming left V 6 bases short and J 5 bases short, with 13 bases between.

The genes are TRBV14 and TRBJ2-7; 11 nucleotides line up with TRBD2. The CDR3 contains 15 residues. Germline lookup yields CDR1 SGHDN and CDR2 FVKESK. V was clipped by 4 bases and J by 3 bases; unmatched bases: 5. CDR3 residues: CASSPLAGAYYEQYF. The DNA of the CDR3 is TGTGCCAGCAGCCCACTAGCGGGAGCCTACTACGAGCAGTACTTC.

The V call is TRBV29-1, the J call TRBJ1-1, with D unclear. Looked up from germline, CDR1 is SQVTM and CDR2 is ANQGSEA. V dropped 7 bases and J dropped 5 bases, with 14 bases sitting between them. The CDR3 is 12 residues long. Here the CDR3 reads CSAPSRGTEAFF. CDR3 nucleotide sequence: TGCAGCGCCCCGTCCCGAGGGACTGAAGCTTTCTTT. Full variable domain (remainder filled in from reference TRBV29-1 and TRBJ1-1): SAVISQKPSRDICQRGTSLTIQCQVDSQVTMMFWYRQQPGQSLTLIATANQGSEATYESGFVIDKFPISRPNLTFSTLTVSNMSPEDSSIYLCSAPSRGTEAFFGQGTRLTVV.

The CDR3 loop is CASGGSSEPQHF. DNA for the CDR3: TGTGCCAGTGGGGGGAGTTCGGAACCCCAGCATTTT. The chain employs TRBV9 and TRBJ1-5, with a tentative D call TRBD1 (5 bases). Germline assignment: CDR1 SGDLS and CDR2 YYNGEE. The CDR3 is 12 amino acids. The ends were cut back, 8 bases at V and 10 bases at J, with 16 bases in the middle.

This chain joins TRBV5-1 and TRBJ1-2; 10 nucleotides agree with TRBD1. Germline CDR1 reads SGHRS; CDR2 reads YFSETQ. The CDR3 is 14 amino acids. The J segment lost 5 bases and the V segment lost 0 bases, leaving 1 base of the junction unmatched. The chain's CDR3 is CASSLGQGAYGYTF. The CDR3 region has the DNA TGCGCCAGCAGCTTGGGACAGGGGGCTTATGGCTACACCTTC.

The chain couples TRBV9 to TRBJ2-1, with D tentatively TRBD1 (6 bases). The CDR3 loop spans 15 amino acids. Between the trimmed V and J ends, which lost 1 base and 1 base, there was a span of 9 bases. Germline CDR1 and CDR2: SGDLS and YYNGEE. The CDR3 DNA follows: TGTGCCAGCAGCGTATCCGGGACATCCTACAATGAGCAGTTCTTC. This sequence encodes CASSVSGTSYNEQFF.

This clone showed up just once. The V and J genes are TRBV9 and TRBJ1-1; D unclear. The CDR3 is 13 amino acids. V shed 0 bases and J shed 7 bases, with 10 bases lying between them. CDR1 and CDR2 from the germline V gene are SGDLS and YYNGEE. CDR3 sequence: CASSVVGSLEAFF. The CDR3 coding sequence is TGTGCCAGCAGCGTAGTTGGCAGTCTTGAAGCTTTCTTT.

This clone was detected once. This chain connects TRBV7-2 to TRBJ2-7, with 8 bases matching TRBD2. The CDR3 runs to 14 residues. Germline loops: CDR1 SGHTA, CDR2 FQGNSA. Losses at the gene ends were 5 bases for V and 5 bases for J; bases not matched to a gene: 8. CDR3: CASSPQRGRDEQYF. The CDR3 coding sequence is TGTGCCAGCAGCCCACAGCGGGGGCGCGACGAGCAGTACTTC.

J is TRBJ2-7 and V is TRBV4-2, with 9 bases identical to TRBD1. Losses at the gene ends were 0 bases for V and 5 bases for J; bases not matched to a gene: 5. This CDR3 spans 15 amino acids. Looked up from germline, CDR1 is LGHNA and CDR2 is YNFKEQ. DNA for the CDR3: TGTGCCAGCAGCCAAGAAGGACAGGGGTTGAACGAGCAGTACTTC. Translation gives CASSQEGQGLNEQYF.